This passage covers 26 T cell receptor beta chains from one sample sequenced in a study of neurological immune-mediated disorders (dated by TCRdb to between 2018 and 2021). The method behind the library was 5' RACE. TCRdb lists the instrument as Illumina HiSeq 2500. TCRdb's own reprocessing of the public reads used fastp at Q25 and MiXCR and kept productive beta chains. Each record represents a unique CDR3 protein, reported with the most common genes and DNA among its rows. The sample records 55,000 to 85,000 distinct CDR3 sequences, approximately 3.4% of which are singletons. Clones ranked in the top ten supply roughly 5.2% of the sample. The sequenced material came from PBMCs. These receptors were collected from a woman in her forties or fifties with multiple sclerosis.

This clonotype was observed many times. V usage is TRBV7-2 and J usage is TRBJ1-2, with D possibly TRBD1 on 5 matching bases. Trimming cost V 4 bases and J 6 bases, with 21 bases left between them. CDR1 is SGHTA, CDR2 FQGNSA, per germline. The CDR3 is 16 amino acids. The chain's CDR3 is CASSSRVQLAIDGYTF. DNA of the CDR3: TGTGCCAGCAGCTCCAGGGTGCAACTAGCAATCGATGGCTACACCTTC. The variable domain in full, completed from reference TRBV7-2 and TRBJ1-2, reads GAGVSQSPSNKVTEKGKDVELRCDPISGHTALYWYRQSLGQGLEFLIYFQGNSAPDKSGLPSDRFSAERTGGSVSTLTIQRTQQEDSAVYLCASSSRVQLAIDGYTFGSGTRLTVV.

This clonotype was found many times. The gene calls are TRBV14 and TRBJ2-7, with D possibly being TRBD1 (6 bases). Trimming removed 6 bases from V and 0 bases from J, with 12 bases in between. This CDR3 has 14 residues. Germline CDR1 and CDR2: SGHDN and FVKESK. Here the CDR3 DNA reads TGTGCCAGCAGTAGAACAGGGACCTCCTACGAGCAGTACTTC. Encoded protein: CASSRTGTSYEQYF.

This clonotype has at least ten counts. The rearrangement joins TRBV20-1 to TRBJ1-1; 12 positions match TRBD1. Germline trimming cut 5 bases from V and 9 bases from J; bases unmatched to any gene: 7. Germline CDR1 DFQATT, CDR2 SNEGSKA (reference sequence). The CDR3 extends over 13 amino acids. The DNA of the CDR3 is TGCAGTGCTGGGGACAGGGGGCGACTCAAAGCTTTCTTT. Amino acids: CSAGDRGRLKAFF.

This clonotype has ten or more counts. The CDR3 bases are TGCGCCAGCAGCACGGACAGGACTCGGATGAACACTGAAGCTTTCTTT. The encoded protein is CASSTDRTRMNTEAFF. The J gene is TRBJ1-1, the V gene TRBV5-1; TRBD1 matches 7 bases. V lost 4 bases and J lost 0; bases outside the gene matches: 9. The CDR3 is 16 amino acids. CDR1 and CDR2 (germline): SGHRS, YFSETQ.

This clonotype has ten or more counts. This rearrangement joins TRBV5-1 to TRBJ1-3; D is ambiguous. Germline CDR1 is SGHRS and CDR2 is YFSETQ. V gave up 4 bases and J gave up 0 bases, with 11 bases separating them. This CDR3 has 15 amino acids. This CDR3 reads CASSPLPYSGNTIYF. In nucleotides, the CDR3 is TGCGCCAGCAGCCCCCTGCCCTACTCTGGAAACACCATATATTTT.

This clonotype occurred many times. The CDR3 spells CASSRDRFAYEQYV. The CDR3 DNA is TGCGCCAGCAGCCGGGACCGCTTCGCCTACGAGCAGTACGTC. The chain combines TRBV5-1 with TRBJ2-7; D tentatively fits TRBD1 or TRBD2 (5 bases each). The V end was cut by 4 bases, the J end by 2 bases, with 13 bases between. The CDR3 covers 14 residues. Germline CDR1 and CDR2: SGHRS and YFSETQ.

This clonotype was observed many times. The chain is built from TRBV6-2 or TRBV6-3 and TRBJ1-4, with a possible D match to TRBD1 (5 bases). CDR3 length: 15 residues. Per germline, CDR1 MNHEY and CDR2 SVGEGT. V lost 5 bases and J lost 7, with 17 bases in between. The CDR3 DNA reads as TGTGCCAGCAGTCTCCCCGGGGCCGGCGGTGAAAAACTGTTTTTT. Translated, it gives CASSLPGAGGEKLFF.

This clonotype was counted at least ten times. The DNA for the CDR3 is TGTGCCAGCAGTGAATGGACGAATCCGAGACAAGGAGAATCCAATGAGCAGTTCTTC. Translated: CASSEWTNPRQGESNEQFF. The genes are TRBV25-1 and TRBJ2-1; no clear D gene. Germline V gives CDR1 MGHDK, CDR2 SYGVNS. This CDR3 contains 19 residues. Trimming took 1 base from V and 6 from J, leaving 25 bases between them.

This clonotype has at least ten counts. The rearrangement uses TRBV20-1 and TRBJ2-1, with 7 bases fitting TRBD1. CDR1 and CDR2 from the germline V gene are DFQATT and SNEGSKA (reference sequence). The CDR3 runs to 12 residues. V shed 6 bases and J 6 bases; nucleotides not matched to a gene: 5. The CDR3 sequence: CSARRQGNEQFF. CDR3 in DNA: TGCAGTGCAAGGCGACAGGGCAATGAGCAGTTCTTC.

This chain links TRBV5-1 with TRBJ2-5, with D possibly being TRBD2 (8 bases). The CDR3 totals 16 residues. The V and J ends lost 6 bases and 5 bases respectively, with 23 bases between them. Germline lookup yields CDR1 SGHRS and CDR2 YFSETQ. The CDR3 here is CASTSGGGTVGETQYF. In nucleotides, the CDR3 is TGCGCCAGCACCTCGGGAGGGGGGACAGTTGGTGAGACCCAGTACTTC.

V gene TRBV6-2 or TRBV6-3 combines with J gene TRBJ2-7, with 9 bases matching TRBD2. Germline CDR1 and CDR2: MNHEY and SVGEGT. V was clipped by 5 bases and J by 4 bases; unmatched bases: 9. The CDR3 is made up of 15 amino acids. CDR3 in amino acids: CASSPGSGSSYEQYF. In nucleotides, the CDR3 is TGTGCCAGCAGTCCGGGTAGCGGGAGTTCATACGAGCAGTACTTC.

The CDR3 DNA is TGCAGCGTTGGCAGACAGGGGGAAGAGCAGTACTTC. Residues: CSVGRQGEEQYF. V gene TRBV29-1 combines with J gene TRBJ2-7; 9 bases are a match to TRBD1. Germline-derived CDR1 and CDR2 are SQVTM and ANQGSEA. V gave up 4 bases and J gave up 7 bases; unmatched junction bases: 5. CDR3 length: 12 amino acids.

This clonotype has ten or more counts. The chain carries TRBV5-1 and TRBJ2-1; 9 nucleotides agree with TRBD2. This CDR3 is 19 amino acids long. CDR1 SGHRS and CDR2 YFSETQ come from the germline V gene. V was pared by 3 bases and J by 2 bases, with 15 bases of the junction left unmatched. The CDR3 here is CASSSPRSGSRGTYNEQFF. CDR3 nucleotide sequence: TGCGCCAGCAGCTCGCCCCGTAGCGGGAGTCGAGGCACCTACAATGAGCAGTTCTTC.

This clonotype appeared many times. J is TRBJ2-3 and V is TRBV28; 8 bases match TRBD2. The CDR3 has 15 amino acids. Looked up from germline, CDR1 is MDHEN and CDR2 is SYDVKM. The V gene end was trimmed by 5 bases and the J gene end by 6 bases; junction bases not matched to a gene: 10. CDR3 DNA: TGTGCCAGCAGTCTAAGCGGGAGTGTCGCGGATACGCAGTATTTT. This encodes CASSLSGSVADTQYF.

This clonotype appeared many times. The CDR3 sequence is CASSLRLLQFF. The DNA for the CDR3 is TGTGCCAGCAGCCTCAGGCTACTTCAGTTCTTC. The V call is TRBV7-2, the J call TRBJ2-1; no definite D call. The CDR3 is made up of 11 amino acids. CDR1 is SGHTA and CDR2 is FQGNSA in the germline V gene. Trimming shortened V by 5 bases and J by 13 bases, and 12 bases separated the two germline ends.

This clonotype was recorded many times. For the CDR3, the DNA is TGTGCCAGCAGTTACAACGCAGGGACAGCCGAAGCTTTCTTT. Translated: CASSYNAGTAEAFF. The chain joins TRBV6-5 to TRBJ1-1; TRBD1 aligns across 7 bases. J gave up 8 bases and V 2 bases, and 8 bases lay outside the gene matches. In germline, CDR1 is MNHEY, CDR2 SVGAGI. The CDR3 is 14 residues long.

This clonotype was counted ten times or more. The genes are TRBV20-1 and TRBJ2-7, with 9 bases aligning to TRBD2. Germline-derived CDR1 and CDR2 are DFQATT and SNEGSKA (reference sequence). V was clipped by 4 bases and J by 6 bases; unmatched bases: 10. The CDR3 covers 14 residues. The CDR3 reads CSATPANSGSEQYF. CDR3 coding DNA: TGCAGTGCTACCCCTGCCAATAGCGGGAGCGAGCAGTACTTC.

This clonotype was recorded many times. The V and J genes are TRBV6-1 and TRBJ1-1; maybe TRBD1 (6 bases). The CDR3 contains 14 residues. The germline CDR1 and CDR2 sequences are MNHNS and SASEGT. V was shortened by 4 bases and J by 1 base, with 10 bases between the two germline ends. CDR3 nucleotide sequence: TGTGCCAGCAGTGCGAAAGGGGGGAACACTGAAGCTTTCTTT. Amino acid sequence: CASSAKGGNTEAFF.

This clonotype came up many times. J is TRBJ2-7 and V is TRBV27; D is possibly TRBD2 (6 bases). This CDR3 region has 13 residues. V lost 10 bases and J lost 2, with 15 bases in between. CDR1 and CDR2 (germline): MNHEY, SMNVEV (reference sequence). The CDR3 is CATLGTFPYEQYF. The CDR3 DNA sequence: TGTGCCACCCTCGGGACTTTTCCCTACGAGCAGTACTTC.

This clonotype has a count of ten or more. The DNA for the CDR3 is TGTGCCAGCAGCTTAGCGTCCCGGGGAAGGGTGCTAAGTTCCTACGAGCAGTACTTC. It is translated as CASSLASRGRVLSSYEQYF. This chain links TRBV7-9 with TRBJ2-7; D may be TRBD2 (5 bases). This CDR3 has 19 amino acids. The V end lost 0 bases, the J end lost 1 base, and 22 bases lay between the germline ends. CDR1 and CDR2 from the germline V gene are SEHNR and FQNEAQ (reference sequence).

This clonotype occurred many times. This sequence joins TRBV6-5 and TRBJ2-3, with a possible D match to TRBD2 (5 bases). CDR1 and CDR2 from the germline V gene are MNHEY and SVGAGI. The CDR3 is 16 amino acids. Trimming shortened V by 2 bases and J by 0 bases, and 12 bases separated the two germline ends. The CDR3 DNA follows: TGTGCCAGCAGTTACAAGGGAGAGACTAGCACAGATACGCAGTATTTT. The encoded protein is CASSYKGETSTDTQYF.

At least ten counts were recorded for this clonotype. This chain connects TRBV5-1 to TRBJ2-3; D not certain. CDR3 length equals 15 residues. Looked up from germline, CDR1 is SGHRS and CDR2 is YFSETQ. V was cut by 2 bases and J by 6 bases, with 16 bases left in between. As DNA, the CDR3 is TGCGCCAGCAGCTTTGGGAACACCAGAACCGATACGCAGTATTTT. It encodes CASSFGNTRTDTQYF.

Many counts were recorded for this clonotype. The chain carries TRBV7-2 and TRBJ1-1; 9 bases match TRBD1. The CDR3 has 15 amino acids. V trimming: 4 bases; J trimming: 2 bases; junction bases outside the gene matches: 5. The germline V gene has CDR1 SGHTA and CDR2 FQGNSA. The CDR3 sequence is CASSSNRGHNTEAFF. CDR3 nucleotide sequence: TGTGCCAGCAGCTCCAACAGGGGGCATAACACTGAAGCTTTCTTT.

Many counts were recorded for this clonotype. The chain uses TRBV6-5 and TRBJ2-3, with D unresolved. The CDR3 totals 14 residues. Trimming left V 3 bases short and J 0 bases short, with 7 bases between. CDR1 is MNHEY, CDR2 SVGAGI, per germline. The CDR3 sequence is CASSYFASTDTQYF. The CDR3 region has the DNA TGTGCCAGCAGTTATTTCGCAAGCACAGATACGCAGTATTTT.

This clonotype was detected many times. The chain links TRBV5-1 to TRBJ2-5, with 7 nucleotides matching TRBD1. Trimming took 2 bases from V and 3 from J; bases not matched to a gene: 4. CDR1 SGHRS and CDR2 YFSETQ come from the germline V gene. CDR3 length: 14 amino acids. The CDR3 coding sequence is TGCGCCAGCAGCTTTTATACAGGGGAAGAGACCCAGTACTTC. The encoded protein is CASSFYTGEETQYF.

This clonotype came up many times. The chain uses TRBV5-1 and TRBJ1-1; TRBD1 is a possible D gene (5 bases). Deletions cut 0 bases from V and 8 bases from J, with 17 bases between. CDR3 size: 15 residues. Germline CDR1 SGHRS, CDR2 YFSETQ. CDR3 in DNA: TGCGCCAGCAGCTTGGTTATAGGGACCTCCACGGAAGCTTTCTTT. Its translation is CASSLVIGTSTEAFF.